Presented here are 10 T cell receptor beta chains from one specimen sequenced in a study of immune evolution from preneoplasia to lung adenocarcinoma. The protocol was immunoSEQ multiplex PCR, while the TCRdb copy is restricted to in-frame clones and leaves out a portion. The sample has 12,000 to 15,000 clones, over 65% seen once; the top ten hold about 2.7%. Input material: FFPE minimally invasive lung adenocarcinoma tissue. The receptors were gathered from a person between 60 and 79 years old with lung adenocarcinoma.

This clone occurred once. The CDR3 bases are TGTGCCAGCAGTGAAGCTTTGGAGGGGTACTATGGCTACACCTTC. It is translated as CASSEALEGYYGYTF. The chain recombines TRBV6-1 with TRBJ1-2, with D possibly being TRBD1 (5 bases). Germline lookup yields CDR1 MNHNS and CDR2 SASEGT. CDR3 size: 15 residues. Trimming pared 0 bases from V and 3 bases from J, leaving 11 bases between.

V gene TRBV21-1 combines with J gene TRBJ1-6. TRBV21-1 represents a pseudogene. CDR3 length: 17 amino acids. CDR3 sequence (DNA): TGTGCCAGCAGTAAAAGGAGGGCAGGGACACTAAATTCACCCCTCCACTTT. This sequence encodes CASSKRRAGTLNSPLHF.

This chain joins TRBV4-1 and TRBJ1-3; unclear D gene. Germline V gives CDR1 MGHRA, CDR2 YSYEKL. Trimming left V 1 base short and J 4 bases short, with 11 bases between. CDR3 size: 15 residues. The CDR3 coding sequence is TGCGCCAGCAGCCAAGCGTCTCTCGGGGGAAACACCATATATTTT. Amino acids: CASSQASLGGNTIYF.

The chain uses TRBV19 and TRBJ1-5, with 9 bases matching TRBD1. The CDR3 has 15 amino acids. V gave up 1 base and J gave up 3 bases; unmatched junction bases: 1. CDR1 is LNHDA and CDR2 is SQIVND in the germline V gene (reference sequence). The CDR3, as DNA: TGTGCCAGTAGTATAGGGACAGGGGTCAATCAGCCCCAGCATTTT. The encoded protein is CASSIGTGVNQPQHF.

The chain uses TRBV28 and TRBJ1-3; 8 bases are a match to TRBD1. The CDR3 has 18 residues. CDR1 and CDR2 (germline): MDHEN, SYDVKM. After removal of 6 bases from V and 0 bases from J, the junction contained 13 bases not matched to a gene. The DNA for the CDR3 is TGTGCCAGCAGCAGTACCTCAGGGGGCCGGAGCTCTGGAAACACCATATATTTT. This sequence encodes CASSSTSGGRSSGNTIYF. The whole variable domain, filled in from reference TRBV28 and TRBJ1-3, reads DVKVTQSSRYLVKRTGEKVFLECVQDMDHENMFWYRQDPGLGLRLIYFSYDVKMKEKGDIPEGYSVSREKKERFSLILESASTNQTSMYLCASSSTSGGRSSGNTIYFGEGSWLTVV.

J is TRBJ2-2 and V is TRBV27; D is unclear. Germline-derived CDR1 and CDR2 are MNHEY and SMNVEV (reference sequence). The CDR3 is 14 amino acids. V was pared by 4 bases and J by 6 bases, with 12 bases between. CDR3 sequence reads: CASSSMLTPGELFF. DNA of the CDR3: TGTGCCAGCAGTTCTATGTTGACTCCCGGGGAGCTGTTTTTT.

The V and J genes are TRBV10-3 and TRBJ2-7; 9 positions match TRBD2. The CDR3 extends over 14 amino acids. The germline V gene has CDR1 ENHRY and CDR2 SYGVKD. V gave up 4 bases and J gave up 3 bases; unmatched junction bases: 4. The CDR3 spells CAISGAGGIYEQYF. The DNA of the CDR3 is TGTGCCATCAGTGGGGCGGGGGGGATCTACGAGCAGTACTTC.

This rearrangement joins TRBV7-9 to TRBJ1-2; TRBD1 agrees at 10 bases. CDR1 SEHNR and CDR2 FQNEAQ come from the germline V gene (reference sequence). This CDR3 is built from 15 residues. J was trimmed by 6 bases and V by 4 bases; bases with no gene match: 8. CDR3 region: CASSWLIGQGDGYTF. As DNA, the CDR3 is TGTGCCAGCAGCTGGCTTATCGGACAGGGGGATGGCTACACCTTC.

CDR3 residues: CASSPYRTSYEQYF. The CDR3 DNA sequence: TGTGCCAGCTCACCATACAGGACGTCCTACGAGCAGTACTTC. J is TRBJ2-7 and V is TRBV18; possible D gene TRBD1, 5 bases. The germline CDR1 and CDR2 sequences are KGHSH and LQKENI. The CDR3 sequence is 14 residues long. With 2 bases removed from V and 1 base from J, the gap between germline ends came to 9 bases.

This rearrangement joins TRBV11-3 to TRBJ2-7, with 7 bases fitting TRBD1. In germline, CDR1 is SGHNT, CDR2 YENEEA. The CDR3 contains 14 residues. Losses at the gene ends were 5 bases for V and 6 bases for J; bases not matched to a gene: 10. The CDR3 DNA is TGTGCCAGCAGCCCAAGACAGGGTCTAGGCGAGCAGTACTTC. The encoded protein is CASSPRQGLGEQYF.